The 26 T cell receptor beta chains below come from one sample, sequenced in a study of cytomegalovirus exposure and HLA in healthy donors. 60 Vbeta and 13 Jbeta primers were used in PCR. Data came from immunoSEQ multiplex PCR; TCRdb stores just in-frame clones and leaves some out. Of approximately 98,000 clones in the sample, around 72% are singletons; the top ten hold about 2%. Sequenced material: PBMCs. Receptor source: a male donor in good health and CMV-seronegative.

The CDR3, as DNA: TGTGCCAGCAGCTCGCAGGGGGTCAGATCCTACGAGCAGTACTTC. Translation gives CASSSQGVRSYEQYF. The chain has TRBV7-2 and TRBJ2-7, with 7 bases that match TRBD1. The CDR3 length is 15 residues. The ends lost 4 bases at V and 1 base at J; junction bases unmatched: 7. CDR1 is SGHTA and CDR2 is FQGNSA in the germline V gene.

This clone was detected only a few times. The gene calls are TRBV9 and TRBJ2-5; 8 bases fit TRBD2. The CDR3 spans 14 residues. The V gene's germline CDR1 is SGDLS and CDR2 YYNGEE. J lost 4 bases, V lost 4 bases, and 6 bases had no gene match. In DNA form, the CDR3 reads TGTGCCAGCAGCACATTGGCGGGGGGAGAGACCCAGTACTTC. This encodes CASSTLAGGETQYF.

The chain links TRBV7-2 to TRBJ2-1; D is unresolved. Trimming removed 5 bases at V and 6 bases at J, with 8 bases between. Germline values: CDR1 SGHTA, CDR2 FQGNSA. There are 12 residues in the CDR3. Here the CDR3 reads CASSRTGNEQFF. DNA for the CDR3: TGTGCCAGCAGCCGCACCGGCAATGAGCAGTTCTTC.

This rearrangement joins TRBV29-1 to TRBJ1-1; D gene uncertain. Germline values: CDR1 SQVTM, CDR2 ANQGSEA. The CDR3 runs to 12 residues. The V gene lost 4 bases and the J gene lost 1 base, with 7 bases spanning the gap. CDR3 protein: CSVGGGNTEAFF. The CDR3 DNA follows: TGCAGCGTTGGGGGAGGGAACACTGAAGCTTTCTTT.

This clone was detected a few times. The chain recombines TRBV15 with TRBJ1-1; 8 bases fit TRBD1. This CDR3 contains 16 residues. V lost 5 bases and J lost 3; bases outside the gene matches: 11. CDR1 is LNHNV, CDR2 YYDKDF, per germline (reference sequence). CDR3 DNA: TGTGCCACCAGCTTGACAGGGGCAAATTGGTACACTGAAGCTTTCTTT. Its translation is CATSLTGANWYTEAFF. Full variable domain (missing parts from reference TRBV15 and TRBJ1-1): DAMVIQNPRYQVTQFGKPVTLSCSQTLNHNVMYWYQQKSSQAPKLLFHYYDKDFNNEADTPDNFQSRRPNTSFCFLDIRSPGLGDTAMYLCATSLTGANWYTEAFFGQGTRLTVV.

This rearrangement joins TRBV2 to TRBJ2-7, with TRBD1 as a possible D gene (5 bases). Germline V gene data show CDR1 as SNHLY and CDR2 as FYNNEI. V dropped 6 bases and J dropped 2 bases, with 26 bases sitting between them. The CDR3 runs to 18 residues. The CDR3 nucleotides are TGTGCCAGCAGGGACACCATCTCCGGCCAGGGCCTTACCTACGAGCAGTACTTC. Translating gives CASRDTISGQGLTYEQYF.

As concerns this clone: The same CDR3 is also encoded by other DNA sequences in this sample. The rearrangement uses TRBV27 and TRBJ1-5; D not resolved. The CDR3 is made up of 13 amino acids. The germline V gene encodes CDR1 MNHEY and CDR2 SMNVEV (reference sequence). V was shortened by 5 bases and J by 5 bases, with 10 bases between the two germline ends. In nucleotides, the CDR3 is TGTGCCAGCAGTCCGGACTGGGATCAGCCCCAGCATTTT. This codes for CASSPDWDQPQHF.

The genes are TRBV5-1 and TRBJ2-1, with 10 bases identical to TRBD1. CDR3 length: 16 amino acids. The J segment lost 3 bases and the V segment lost 0 bases, leaving 3 bases of the junction unmatched. Looked up from germline, CDR1 is SGHRS and CDR2 is YFSETQ. The CDR3 nucleotides are TGCGCCAGCAGCTTGGGGGACAGGGGAGGCTACAATGAGCAGTTCTTC. Encoded protein: CASSLGDRGGYNEQFF.

This chain links TRBV7-2 with TRBJ2-2; D unresolved. V lost 1 base to trimming and J lost 4 bases, with 7 bases between them. The germline V gene has CDR1 SGHTA and CDR2 FQGNSA. The CDR3 is 14 amino acids. The CDR3 DNA reads as TGTGCCAGCAGCTTAGTTGTCTCCACCGGGGAGCTGTTTTTT. This gives the protein CASSLVVSTGELFF.

J is TRBJ1-4 and V is TRBV7-3, with D uncertain. Per the germline V gene, CDR1 is SGHTA and CDR2 is FQGTGA. Between the trimmed V and J ends, which lost 10 bases and 2 bases, there was a span of 14 bases. This CDR3 spans 14 amino acids. The CDR3 reads CATKALRTNEKLFF. CDR3 nucleotide sequence: TGTGCCACCAAAGCGCTTCGGACTAATGAAAAACTGTTTTTT.

V gene TRBV28 combines with J gene TRBJ2-1; D not resolved. V lost 5 bases and J lost 10, with 12 bases in between. CDR1 is MDHEN and CDR2 is SYDVKM in the germline V gene. This CDR3 region has 12 residues. CDR3 residues: CASSMVSREQFF. The DNA of the CDR3 is TGTGCCAGCAGTATGGTCTCTCGGGAGCAGTTCTTC.

The CDR3, as DNA: TGTGCCAGCAGCTGGGATTGGAGGCGGGAGGGGTCCTACAATGAGCAGTTCTTC. Translated: CASSWDWRREGSYNEQFF. V is TRBV7-3 and J is TRBJ2-1; 9 positions match TRBD2. V lost 4 bases and J lost 1; bases outside the gene matches: 11. This CDR3 is 18 amino acids long. Germline-derived CDR1 and CDR2 are SGHTA and FQGTGA. The variable domain in full, completed from reference TRBV7-3 and TRBJ2-1, reads GAGVSQTPSNKVTEKGKYVELRCDPISGHTALYWYRQSLGQGPEFLIYFQGTGAADDSGLPNDRFFAVRPEGSVSTLKIQRTERGDSAVYLCASSWDWRREGSYNEQFFGPGTRLTVL.

The chain couples TRBV29-1 to TRBJ2-6, with D possibly matching TRBD1 (6 bases). Germline V lookup: CDR1 SQVTM, CDR2 ANQGSEA. The CDR3 totals 16 residues. V was shortened by 7 bases and J by 0 bases, with 16 bases between the two germline ends. The CDR3 is CSAARDTDSGANVLTF. CDR3 bases: TGCAGCGCCGCCCGGGACACTGACTCTGGGGCCAACGTCCTGACTTTC.

This chain connects TRBV5-1 to TRBJ2-3; D perhaps matches TRBD1 (6 bases). CDR1 and CDR2 (germline): SGHRS, YFSETQ. V lost 9 bases to trimming and J lost 2 bases, with 16 bases between them. The CDR3 is 14 amino acids. The CDR3 reads CATQKGDTTDTQYF. The CDR3 coding sequence is TGCGCCACCCAAAAAGGGGACACCACAGATACGCAGTATTTT.

The chain combines TRBV5-6 with TRBJ1-5; the match to TRBD1 covers 8 bases. This CDR3 contains 14 residues. Germline loops: CDR1 SGHDT, CDR2 YYEEEE. J gave up 5 bases and V 3 bases, and 4 bases lay outside the gene matches. CDR3 loop: CASSSQGADQPQHF. The CDR3 DNA sequence: TGTGCCAGCAGCTCCCAGGGGGCGGATCAGCCCCAGCATTTT.

This rearrangement joins TRBV5-6 to TRBJ1-5; 7 positions agree with TRBD1. The CDR3 sequence is 16 residues long. Germline assignment: CDR1 SGHDT and CDR2 YYEEEE. V dropped 3 bases and J dropped 4; count of bases not matched to a gene: 10. The CDR3 DNA reads as TGTGCCAGCAGCTCGATCAGGGGGGATATTAATCAGCCCCAGCATTTT. This translates into CASSSIRGDINQPQHF.

The chain carries TRBV9 and TRBJ2-3; a weak D match, TRBD1 (6 bases). Trimming left V 3 bases short and J 1 base short, with 12 bases between. Germline-derived CDR1 and CDR2 are SGDLS and YYNGEE. This CDR3 has 15 residues. The DNA of the CDR3 is TGTGCCAGCAGCGCGCGAGGACAGCGCACAGATACGCAGTATTTT. Translating gives CASSARGQRTDTQYF. The full variable domain, completed using reference TRBV9 and TRBJ2-3, is DSGVTQTPKHLITATGQRVTLRCSPRSGDLSVYWYQQSLDQGLQFLIQYYNGEERAKGNILERFSAQQFPDLHSELNLSSLELGDSALYFCASSARGQRTDTQYFGPGTRLTVL.

V usage is TRBV6-1 and J usage is TRBJ2-7; 7 nucleotides match TRBD1. J was trimmed by 6 bases and V by 1 base; bases with no gene match: 12. Germline V CDR1 and CDR2: MNHNS, SASEGT. The CDR3 spans 16 residues. CDR3 nucleotides: TGTGCCAGCAGTGAAGTGTCCGTCGGACAGGCGGGCGAGCAGTACTTC. This codes for CASSEVSVGQAGEQYF.

The CDR3 sequence: CSVSDGDSYEQYF. The DNA for the CDR3 is TGCAGCGTTTCAGACGGGGACTCCTACGAGCAGTACTTC. The chain links TRBV29-1 to TRBJ2-7; a possible D gene is TRBD2 (5 bases). V was shortened by 5 bases and J by 0 bases, with 11 bases between the two germline ends. The CDR3 is 13 residues long. From germline, CDR1 is SQVTM and CDR2 ANQGSEA.

J is TRBJ2-7 and V is TRBV27; 12 bases fit TRBD2. The J segment lost 7 bases and the V segment lost 5 bases, leaving 9 bases of the junction unmatched. This CDR3 is built from 15 residues. The germline V gene has CDR1 MNHEY and CDR2 SMNVEV (reference sequence). The CDR3 protein is CASSLRLAGAREQYF. The CDR3 region has the DNA TGTGCCAGCAGTCTCCGACTAGCGGGAGCCAGGGAGCAGTACTTC.

This clone was seen more than once but under ten times. The rearrangement links TRBV9 to TRBJ1-6; the match to TRBD1 covers 7 bases. CDR3 size: 16 residues. The V and J ends lost 2 bases and 8 bases, in that order; junction bases with no gene match: 10. CDR1 and CDR2 (germline): SGDLS, YYNGEE. The CDR3 DNA reads as TGTGCCAGCAGCGTCGCTCTAGGGGGCGCGGATTCACCCCTCCACTTT. Its protein product is CASSVALGGADSPLHF.

The genes are TRBV28 and TRBJ2-1; 13 nucleotides match TRBD2. Trimming removed 4 bases from V and 15 bases from J; junction bases left unmatched: 3. Germline CDR1 is MDHEN and CDR2 is SYDVKM. CDR3 length equals 12 residues. In nucleotides, the CDR3 is TGTGCCAGCAGTTCGGGACTAGCGGGACCGTTCTTC. Translation gives CASSSGLAGPFF.

The V and J genes are TRBV7-9 and TRBJ1-2; TRBD1 matches at 11 bases. The CDR3 length is 15 residues. V lost 4 bases and J lost 7; bases outside the gene matches: 8. Germline loops: CDR1 SEHNR, CDR2 FQNEAQ (reference sequence). This CDR3 is CASSYSDGTGGGYTF. The CDR3 region has the DNA TGTGCCAGCAGCTATAGCGACGGGACAGGGGGTGGCTACACCTTC.

The chain carries TRBV28 and TRBJ2-2, with D possibly matching TRBD1 (5 bases). V was clipped by 7 bases and J by 0 bases, with 9 bases between them. The CDR3 covers 14 residues. CDR1 MDHEN and CDR2 SYDVKM come from the germline V gene. The DNA for the CDR3 is TGTGCCAGCATTCAGGACACGAACACCGGGGAGCTGTTTTTT. As protein: CASIQDTNTGELFF.

This clone appeared a few times. The chain employs TRBV7-3 and TRBJ2-7, with 8 bases lining up with TRBD1. Per germline, CDR1 SGHTA and CDR2 FQGTGA. The CDR3 runs 13 residues. After removal of 5 bases from V and 7 bases from J, the junction contained 7 bases not matched to a gene. The DNA for the CDR3 is TGTGCCAGCAGCCCCCAGGGGGCTGGGGAGCAGTACTTC. Translating it yields CASSPQGAGEQYF.

The CDR3 here is CSASGARELFF. The CDR3 DNA is TGCAGTGCTAGTGGGGCAAGAGAATTGTTCTTC. The chain links TRBV20-1 to TRBJ2-1, with D maybe TRBD1 (5 bases). Between the trimmed V and J ends, which lost 3 bases and 15 bases, there was a span of 15 bases. Germline V gives CDR1 DFQATT, CDR2 SNEGSKA (reference sequence). CDR3 length: 11 residues.